This TCR beta chain came from a study of response to subunit inactivated influenza vaccine. TCRdb reprocessed the RT-PCR reads via MiXCR and lists one record per CDR3 protein. The sample yields 500,000 to 700,000 distinct CDR3 sequences, around a quarter seen once. The CDR3 totals 14 residues. The V gene lost 3 bases and the J gene lost 4 bases, with 12 bases spanning the gap. These data were also filed under a second study, of T cells expressing NK-cell markers. From that report: UMIs were included in TCR beta cDNA generated by 5'RACE template switching. All TCR beta repertoires analysed originated from sorted CD3+CD56+NKG2C+, CD3+CD56+NKG2C- and CD3+CD56-NKG2C+ T cells. Dominant NKG2C+ clonotypes in a handful of donors made up about 1.0-7.0% of CD8+ T cells. In several donors, dominant clonotypes made up roughly 28.3-65% of CD3+CD56-NKG2C+ cells.

Sequencing was performed on CD4+ T cells sorted from PBMCs, taken roughly 12 days after vaccination. The chain employs TRBV12-3 or TRBV12-4 and TRBJ1-1, with D unclear. The receptor was derived from a man over 45 who received an inactivated influenza vaccine. The DNA of the CDR3 is TGTGCCAGCAGTTTTCTCGTTCTGGGCACTGAAGCTTTCTTT. Its protein is CASSFLVLGTEAFF.